These T cell receptor beta chains were read from a single sample in a study of long-term antiretroviral therapy in people with HIV. Clones were sequenced by immunoSEQ multiplex PCR, and TCRdb holds only the in-frame ones, with some missing. The sample carries about 43,000 clones, about 95% recorded once. Source: unsorted PBMCs, taken 9 to 9.5 years after starting antiretroviral therapy. These receptors came from a man aged 25-40 years with HIV. CDR3s include the opening cysteine and the closing phenylalanine or tryptophan. The D gene is left open where the match is weak. The size of a clone is reported for some rows only, either as once, few or many, or as a class for expanded clones.

>NA|NA|TRBV5-1|TRBJ1-2
TGCGCCAGCAGCTTTTCGGACGGGAACTATGGCTACACCTTC
CASSFSDGNYGYTF
>NA|NA|TRBV10-3|TRBJ2-2
TGTGCCATCAGACGGGACACCGGGGAGCTGTTTTTT
CAIRRDTGELFF
>NA|NA|TRBV30|TRBJ2-3
TGTGCCTGGAGTACGGATACGCAGTATTTT
CAWSTDTQYF
>TRBD1|NA|TRBV19|TRBJ1-5
TGTGCCAGTAGTATAGATTTGGACAGGGTGCAGCCCCAGCATTTT
CASSIDLDRVQPQHF
>NA|NA|TRBV28|TRBJ2-4
TGTGCCAGCAGTCCTTCGGACCTAGCCAAAAACATTCAGTACTTC
CASSPSDLAKNIQYF
>NA|once|TRBV10-3|TRBJ1-6
TGTGCCATCAGTGAGGGTAGAGAGACATCAGGTAATTCACCCCTCCACTTT
CAISEGRETSGNSPLHF
>NA|NA|TRBV11-2|TRBJ1-4
TGTGCCAGCAGCCCCTCGTGGGCCGCAAATGAAAAACTGTTTTTT
CASSPSWAANEKLFF
>NA|NA|TRBV5-5|TRBJ1-5
TGTGCCAGCAGCTTGGCTAGGACAGATAGCAATCAGCCCCAGCATTTT
CASSLARTDSNQPQHF
>TRBD2|NA|TRBV9|TRBJ2-3
TGTGCCAGCAGTGGCGAGCGTCAGAGCGGGGGGAACACAGATACGCAGTATTTT
CASSGERQSGGNTDTQYF
>TRBD2|NA|TRBV11-2|TRBJ2-3
TGTGCCAGCAGCTTGCGCGCGGGGACTAGCGGGGGCACAGATACGCAGTATTTT
CASSLRAGTSGGTDTQYF
>NA|once|TRBV7-9|TRBJ1-2
TGTGCCAGCAGCAAACAGACTAACTATGGCTACACCTTC
CASSKQTNYGYTF
>NA|NA|TRBV9|TRBJ2-3
TGTGCCAGCAGCTCAAGACCGACAGGTACCACAGATACGCAGTATTTT
CASSSRPTGTTDTQYF
>TRBD2|NA|TRBV19|TRBJ2-1
TGTGCCAGTAGTATTGGCGGGGGGAGTTACAATGAGCAGTTCTTC
CASSIGGGSYNEQFF
>NA|NA|TRBV7-2|TRBJ2-1
TGTGCCAGCAGCTTTAGTAGCGGCTCCTACAATGAGCAGTTCTTC
CASSFSSGSYNEQFF
>TRBD2|once|TRBV6-1|TRBJ2-1
TGTGCCAGCAGTACCGGGACTAACAATGAGCAGTTCTTC
CASSTGTNNEQFF
>NA|NA|TRBV25-1|TRBJ2-2
TGTGCCAGCAGTGAATCCAGCGGACCCACCGGGGAGCTGTTTTTT
CASSESSGPTGELFF
>NA|NA|TRBV2|TRBJ1-5
TGTGCCAGCAGTAGAACCCGGGACCCCCTACAGCCCCAGCATTTT
CASSRTRDPLQPQHF
>TRBD1|NA|TRBV9|TRBJ2-6
TGTGCCACAGGGACAGGGGACAACTCTGGGGCCAACGTCCTGACTTTC
CATGTGDNSGANVLTF
>NA|NA|TRBV9|TRBJ1-4
TGTGCCAGCAGCGTAGGGTCGGACAGTTTGTATGAAAAACTGTTTTTT
CASSVGSDSLYEKLFF
>TRBD1|NA|TRBV6-1|TRBJ1-5
TGTGCCAGCAGTTTCGACAGGGGGCAGCAGCCCCAGCATTTT
CASSFDRGQQPQHF
>NA|NA|TRBV6-5|TRBJ1-5
TGTGCCAGCAGTGAAGGGGGAGACCATCAGCCCCAGCATTTT
CASSEGGDHQPQHF
>NA|once|TRBV11-2|TRBJ1-3
TGTGCCAGCAGCGCCCACGTCGACTCTGGAAACACCATATATTTT
CASSAHVDSGNTIYF
>TRBD1|NA|TRBV15|TRBJ1-1
TGTGCCACCAGCGAAAAAACAGGGGGCTTGAACACTGAAGCTTTCTTT
CATSEKTGGLNTEAFF
>NA|NA|TRBV19|TRBJ1-4
TGTGCCAGTAACCCGGGACCGGCTTTTGAAAAACTGTTTTTT
CASNPGPAFEKLFF
>NA|NA|TRBV6-1|TRBJ2-1
TGTGCCAGCAGTGAAGCAACTCCCCACGACAATGAGCAGTTCTTC
CASSEATPHDNEQFF
>TRBD2|NA|TRBV27|TRBJ2-1
TGTGCCAGCAGTACCCCGACGGGGGGTCCTACTATGAGCTCCTACAATGAGCAGTTCTTC
CASSTPTGGPTMSSYNEQFF
>TRBD2|NA|TRBV6-5|TRBJ2-5
TGTGCCAGCAGTTACCGACTAGCGGCGCAAGAGACCCAGTACTTC
CASSYRLAAQETQYF
>TRBD2|once|TRBV19|TRBJ2-5
TGTGCCAGTGGTCTAGCGGGAGAGACCCAGTACTTC
CASGLAGETQYF
>TRBD1|NA|TRBV29-1|TRBJ1-2
TGCAGCGAGACAGGGGTTGGGGATAACTATGGCTACACCTTC
CSETGVGDNYGYTF
>TRBD2|NA|TRBV7-2|TRBJ2-5
TGTGCCAGCAGCTTTAGCGGGGGTGGTGAGACCCAGTACTTC
CASSFSGGGETQYF
>NA|NA|TRBV10-1|TRBJ2-1
TGCGCCAGCAGTGAGTCCCGGACCTCGTTAAGGGAGCAGTTCTTC
CASSESRTSLREQFF
>NA|NA|TRBV6-4|TRBJ1-3
TGTGCCAGCAGTGACCTATGGGTTTTCGAGGGTTGGGCTGGAAACACCATATATTTT
CASSDLWVFEGWAGNTIYF
>NA|NA|TRBV7-7|TRBJ1-2
TGTGCTAGCAGCTTAAACTTGGCAGGGGAAGGCTACACCTTC
CASSLNLAGEGYTF
>TRBD1|NA|TRBV9|TRBJ2-1
TGTGCCAGCAGCCTCGGGACAGGGGGTTACAATGAGCAGTTCTTC
CASSLGTGGYNEQFF
>NA|NA|TRBV7-9|TRBJ2-1
TGTGCCAGCAGCCGGGTAGCGGACTCCTACAATGAGCAGTTCTTC
CASSRVADSYNEQFF
>TRBD1|NA|TRBV10-2|TRBJ2-1
TGCGCCAGCAGTGAGCGTCGGGGACAGGGCATAGATGAGCAGTTCTTC
CASSERRGQGIDEQFF
>NA|NA|TRBV5-1|TRBJ2-3
TGCGCCAGCACTGACGTGACTAGCACAGATACGCAGTATTTT
CASTDVTSTDTQYF
>NA|NA|TRBV6-1|TRBJ2-3
TGTGCCACAGCGGAGGGGCAGTATTTT
CATAEGQYF
>NA|NA|TRBV5-1|TRBJ1-4
TGCGCCAGCAGCTTGAGGACAGTCGCAACTAATGAAAAACTGTTTTTT
CASSLRTVATNEKLFF
>NA|NA|TRBV10-3|TRBJ2-7
TGTGCCATCAGTGACCTTTACGAGCAGTACTTC
CAISDLYEQYF
>TRBD2|NA|TRBV9|TRBJ2-1
TGTGCCAGCAGCGCCCCGAGGCGGGGGGGCCCCAATGAGCAGTTCTTC
CASSAPRRGGPNEQFF
>NA|NA|TRBV6-1|TRBJ2-5
TGTGCCAGCAGTTCCCTCCGAGGGGGTTATGAGACCCAGTACTTC
CASSSLRGGYETQYF
>NA|few|TRBV6-1|TRBJ2-6
TGTGCCAGTTCCCCTGGAAGGGCTGGGGCCAACGTCCTGACTTTC
CASSPGRAGANVLTF
>NA|NA|TRBV13|TRBJ2-7
TGTGCCAGCAGCCCCCAGACTGAGGACTACGAGCAGTACTTC
CASSPQTEDYEQYF
>TRBD1|NA|TRBV7-9|TRBJ2-3
TGTGCCAGCAGGGGCGACAGGGGCACAGATACGCAGTATTTT
CASRGDRGTDTQYF